These 18 T cell receptor beta chains originate from one sample sequenced in a study of identical twins. TCRdb re-derived calls from the 5' RACE reads in MiXCR, one entry per CDR3 protein. This sample has approximately 550,000 distinct CDR3 sequences, with approximately 20% found just once. The same specimen was also included in a second study, on yellow fever vaccine responses in identical twins.

What was sequenced was CD4+ T cells sorted from blood. Source of these receptors: a woman younger than 30 in good health.

The chain uses TRBV21-1 and TRBJ2-1; the D segment call TRBD2 is taken from the table without a DNA check. TRBV21-1 is a pseudogene. The CDR3 length is 20 residues. The CDR3 nucleotides are TGTGCCAGCAGCAGCGGTGGACTAGTCAGTCCAATTTATCCTAGGGGTGAGCAGTTCTTC. This codes for CASSSGGLVSPIYPRGEQFF.

This clonotype was observed a handful of times. The rearrangement links TRBV2 to TRBJ1-2; tentatively, D is TRBD1 (5 bases). The CDR3 runs to 14 residues. Germline V gives CDR1 SNHLY, CDR2 FYNNEI. Trimming stripped 2 bases from V and 5 bases from J, with 12 bases between. The CDR3 coding sequence is TGTGCCAGCAGTGAACAGGGCGCCCAATATGGCTACACCTTC. Translated: CASSEQGAQYGYTF.

This chain connects TRBV24-1 to TRBJ2-1; 9 bases are shared with TRBD1. The CDR3 is 15 residues long. With V trimmed by 3 bases and J by 5 bases, 4 bases remained unmatched. CDR1 is KGHDR and CDR2 is SFDVKD in the germline V gene. CDR3 sequence reads: CATSDTGTGNNEQFF. CDR3 in DNA: TGTGCCACCAGTGATACCGGGACAGGGAACAATGAGCAGTTCTTC.

CDR3 amino acids: CASSGLVAIYEQYF. CDR3 nucleotides: TGTGCCAGCAGTGGACTAGTTGCTATCTACGAGCAGTACTTC. The V and J genes are TRBV28 and TRBJ2-7; TRBD2 matches at 7 bases. The length of the CDR3 is 14 residues. V lost 5 bases to trimming and J lost 3 bases; unmatched junction nucleotides: 7. Germline V CDR1 and CDR2: MDHEN, SYDVKM.

The chain has TRBV9 and TRBJ1-1; D gene uncertain. Germline-derived CDR1 and CDR2 are SGDLS and YYNGEE. The length of the CDR3 is 13 residues. V was shortened by 4 bases and J by 8 bases, with 15 bases between the two germline ends. The CDR3 sequence: CASSRNGIGEAFF. Here the CDR3 DNA reads TGTGCCAGCAGCAGAAACGGAATAGGCGAAGCTTTCTTT. Drawing the rest from reference TRBV9 and TRBJ1-1, the complete variable domain is DSGVTQTPKHLITATGQRVTLRCSPRSGDLSVYWYQQSLDQGLQFLIQYYNGEERAKGNILERFSAQQFPDLHSELNLSSLELGDSALYFCASSRNGIGEAFFGQGTRLTVV.

The chain uses TRBV28 and TRBJ1-2, with 10 bases lining up with TRBD1. J gave up 2 bases and V 3 bases, and 12 bases lay outside the gene matches. This CDR3 has 18 amino acids. The V gene's germline CDR1 is MDHEN and CDR2 SYDVKM. The CDR3 DNA sequence: TGTGCCAGCAGTTTCCCCCGGGACAGGGGTTCAAAGAACTATGGCTACACCTTC. Its protein product is CASSFPRDRGSKNYGYTF.

This clonotype occurred a few times. The chain joins TRBV10-2 to TRBJ2-5; D might be TRBD1 or TRBD2, each matching 6 bases. Germline V gene lookup returns CDR1 WSHSY and CDR2 SAAADI. Between the trimmed V and J ends, which lost 2 bases and 5 bases, there was a span of 18 bases. This CDR3 contains 16 residues. CDR3 sequence (DNA): TGCGCCAGCAGTGAGGCCCGAGAACTAGGGGGGGAGACCCAGTACTTC. Translated: CASSEARELGGETQYF.

The chain recombines TRBV28 with TRBJ2-7, with D perhaps matching TRBD1 or TRBD2 (6 bases each). The V gene lost 4 bases and the J gene lost 5 bases, with 21 bases spanning the gap. Germline CDR1 is MDHEN and CDR2 is SYDVKM. The CDR3 covers 16 residues. CDR3 nucleotides: TGTGCCAGCAGTTCACCCGCCGGGGGCGTCTATAACGAGCAGTACTTC. Encoded protein: CASSSPAGGVYNEQYF.

The chain combines TRBV20-1 with TRBJ2-1; D perhaps matches TRBD2 (5 bases). Germline-derived CDR1 and CDR2 are DFQATT and SNEGSKA (reference sequence). The CDR3 has 14 amino acids. The CDR3 loop is CGVTPGGYYNEQFF. CDR3 DNA: TGCGGAGTAACCCCGGGCGGGTACTACAATGAGCAGTTCTTC.

This clonotype was counted only a few times. This chain uses TRBV5-6 with TRBJ1-2; no reliable D call. V was cut by 1 base and J by 4 bases, with 11 bases left in between. Germline CDR1 and CDR2: SGHDT and YYEEEE. The length of the CDR3 is 14 residues. CDR3 amino acids: CASSLLRESYGYTF. As DNA, the CDR3 is TGTGCCAGCAGCTTGCTCCGGGAATCCTATGGCTACACCTTC.

This rearrangement joins TRBV20-1 to TRBJ2-1; TRBD2 might be the D (5 bases). CDR1 is DFQATT and CDR2 is SNEGSKA in the germline V gene (reference sequence). The CDR3 length is 14 residues. Trimming removed 6 bases at V and 9 bases at J, with 21 bases between. CDR3 coding DNA: TGCAGTGCGCGAAGGGAGCGGCTTAATGTTGAGCAGTTCTTC. It specifies CSARRERLNVEQFF.

The chain uses TRBV27 and TRBJ2-7, with 12 bases matching TRBD2. Trimming took 2 bases from V and 2 from J; bases not matched to a gene: 7. The CDR3 has 17 residues. Looked up from germline, CDR1 is MNHEY and CDR2 is SMNVEV (reference sequence). CDR3 coding DNA: TGTGCCAGCAGTTTAGCCAAGACTAGCGGGAGTCCCTACGAGCAGTACTTC. This gives the protein CASSLAKTSGSPYEQYF.

J is TRBJ2-7 and V is TRBV10-3; D possibly corresponds to TRBD2 (5 bases). CDR1 is ENHRY and CDR2 is SYGVKD in the germline V gene. CDR3 length equals 12 residues. Trimming cost V 4 bases and J 5 bases, with 9 bases left between them. CDR3 sequence: CAISGERNEQYV. The CDR3 DNA reads TGTGCCATCAGTGGGGAGCGAAACGAGCAGTACGTC.

The genes are TRBV6-4 and TRBJ2-7; the D gene is possibly TRBD1 (5 bases). Trimming left V 4 bases short and J 0 bases short, with 10 bases between. Germline V CDR1 and CDR2: MRHNA, SNTAGT. The CDR3 length is 14 residues. CDR3: CASSGRQSSYEQYV. DNA of the CDR3: TGTGCCAGCAGTGGCCGACAGAGCTCCTACGAGCAGTACGTC.

The table lists this clonotype with a few counts. The V and J genes are TRBV6-1 and TRBJ1-2; no firm D call. CDR1 MNHNS and CDR2 SASEGT come from the germline V gene. V gave up 6 bases and J gave up 2 bases, with 10 bases separating them. The CDR3 contains 13 residues. CDR3 coding DNA: TGTGCCAGCAGCCTTCCGCAGAACTATGGCTACACCTTC. Its translation is CASSLPQNYGYTF.

This rearrangement joins TRBV10-3 to TRBJ2-2; possibly TRBD2 for D (6 bases). The CDR3 is made up of 15 amino acids. CDR1 and CDR2 (germline): ENHRY, SYGVKD. The ends were cut back, 6 bases at V and 3 bases at J, with 14 bases in the middle. CDR3 nucleotides: TGTGCCATCAGCACCCCGGGACTTCACACCGGGGAGCTGTTTTTT. It specifies CAISTPGLHTGELFF.

The CDR3 reads CASSVGGGFDEQFF. CDR3 in DNA: TGTGCCAGCAGTGTGGGAGGGGGCTTCGATGAGCAGTTCTTC. The chain recombines TRBV2 with TRBJ2-1; D is possibly TRBD1 or TRBD2 (7 bases each). The CDR3 spans 14 residues. V gave up 4 bases and J gave up 8 bases, with 15 bases separating them. Germline V gene sequence: CDR1 SNHLY, CDR2 FYNNEI.

CDR3 coding DNA: TGTGCCACCCGATTGACAGGGGAAACTGAAGCTTTCTTT. It codes for CATRLTGETEAFF. V is TRBV24-1 and J is TRBJ1-1; 8 positions match TRBD1. The CDR3 contains 13 residues. Germline-derived CDR1 and CDR2 are KGHDR and SFDVKD. Germline trimming cut 9 bases from V and 5 bases from J; bases unmatched to any gene: 7.